Shown below are 18 T cell receptor beta chains from a single sample sequenced in a study of blood T cell repertoires in COVID-19. Produced via immunoSEQ multiplex PCR; TCRdb's table is partial and in-frame only. The sample yields a few hundred thousand clones, about 90% seen once. Sequenced: peripheral blood. The receptors shown here come from a young adult with COVID-19, enrolled during active disease.

This chain joins TRBV4-1 and TRBJ2-5, with D possibly being TRBD2 (6 bases). The CDR3 loop spans 15 amino acids. The germline gives CDR1 MGHRA, CDR2 YSYEKL. The V and J ends lost 2 bases and 5 bases respectively, with 15 bases between them. The CDR3 DNA reads as TGCGCCAGCAGCCAAAGTCCCTCGCGGGATGAGACCCAGTACTTC. Residues: CASSQSPSRDETQYF.

This clone turned up a few times. J is TRBJ2-7 and V is TRBV3-1 (or the pseudogene TRBV3-2); D remains ambiguous. The CDR3 contains 12 residues. Trimming cost V 3 bases and J 4 bases, with 7 bases left between them. Germline loops: CDR1 LGHDT, CDR2 YNNKEL (reference sequence). The DNA of the CDR3 is TGTGCCAGCAGCCAGGTCGGGTACGAGCAGTACTTC. Its protein is CASSQVGYEQYF.

In its sample, this clone was seen once. J is TRBJ2-3 and V is TRBV2; TRBD2 is a possible D gene (6 bases). The ends were cut back, 7 bases at V and 4 bases at J, with 15 bases in the middle. This CDR3 is built from 14 residues. Looked up from germline, CDR1 is SNHLY and CDR2 is FYNNEI. The CDR3 DNA follows: TGTGCCAGCATGGTGACGGAGGGTGCAGATACGCAGTATTTT. Translating it yields CASMVTEGADTQYF.

The rearrangement uses TRBV5-4 and TRBJ2-3; 11 bases are shared with TRBD2. In germline, CDR1 is SGHNT, CDR2 YYREEE (reference sequence). The V segment lost 4 bases and the J segment 1 base; nucleotides outside the gene matches: 2. This CDR3 has 15 amino acids. DNA for the CDR3: TGTGCCAGCAGCATGGGACTAGCGGGCACAGATACGCAGTATTTT. Translating gives CASSMGLAGTDTQYF.

The genes are TRBV27 and TRBJ1-1; TRBD1 agrees at 8 bases. The V gene's germline CDR1 is MNHEY and CDR2 SMNVEV (reference sequence). Trimming removed 3 bases from V and 3 bases from J; junction bases left unmatched: 3. The length of the CDR3 is 14 residues. As DNA, the CDR3 is TGTGCCAGCAGTTTGGACAGGGTCGACACTGAAGCTTTCTTT. Protein: CASSLDRVDTEAFF.

This clone showed up just once. The chain joins TRBV2 to TRBJ1-5, with 7 bases matching TRBD1. Trimming took 9 bases from V and 3 from J; bases not matched to a gene: 11. Germline V gives CDR1 SNHLY, CDR2 FYNNEI. The CDR3 consists of 15 residues. The CDR3 region is CASRTGDGDNQPQHF. The CDR3 nucleotides are TGTGCCAGTAGGACAGGTGATGGTGACAATCAGCCCCAGCATTTT.

The chain couples TRBV7-3 to TRBJ1-1; 7 bases map to TRBD1. Germline assignment: CDR1 SGHTA and CDR2 FQGTGA. CDR3 length equals 15 residues. V shed 5 bases, J shed 4 bases, and the junction held 10 bases outside the gene matches. As DNA, the CDR3 is TGTGCCAGCAGCCCGTCGACAGGGATGAGCACTGAAGCTTTCTTT. This gives the protein CASSPSTGMSTEAFF.

The chain combines TRBV7-6 with TRBJ1-4; perhaps TRBD1 as D (5 bases). Germline V CDR1 and CDR2: SGHVS, FNYEAQ. Deletions cut 4 bases from V and 7 bases from J, with 10 bases between. The CDR3 is 13 residues long. The chain's CDR3 is CASSSGSGEKLFF. The CDR3 DNA reads as TGTGCCAGCAGCTCAGGGTCTGGTGAAAAACTGTTTTTT. Full variable domain (remainder filled in from reference TRBV7-6 and TRBJ1-4): GAGVSQSPRYKVTKRGQDVALRCDPISGHVSLYWYRQALGQGPEFLTYFNYEAQQDKSGLPNDRFSAERPEGSISTLTIQRTEQRDSAMYRCASSSGSGEKLFFGSGTQLSVL.

The CDR3 DNA is TGTGCCAGCACGGGGGCGACAGGGGGCCACGATGAGCAGTTCTTC. Encoded protein: CASTGATGGHDEQFF. V is TRBV6-5 and J is TRBJ2-1; TRBD1 aligns across 10 bases. CDR3 length: 15 amino acids. Germline CDR1 reads MNHEY; CDR2 reads SVGAGI. The trim removed 7 bases at V and 8 bases at J, leaving 11 bases unmatched.

This chain connects TRBV2 to TRBJ2-2; D gene uncertain. V dropped 0 bases and J dropped 6 bases, with 11 bases sitting between them. The CDR3 length is 15 residues. In germline, CDR1 is SNHLY, CDR2 FYNNEI. In DNA, the CDR3 is TGTGCCAGCAGTGAAGCGCTTCGGAGTCCCGGGGAGCTGTTTTTT. It specifies CASSEALRSPGELFF.

The V gene is TRBV6-6, the J gene TRBJ1-4; 9 nucleotides match TRBD1. This CDR3 has 17 residues. Per the germline V gene, CDR1 is MNHNY and CDR2 is SVGAGI (reference sequence). The V segment lost 5 bases and the J segment 8 bases; nucleotides outside the gene matches: 15. This CDR3 is CASSPTRDRARGEKLFF. The CDR3 region has the DNA TGTGCCAGCAGTCCGACCCGGGACAGGGCCCGGGGCGAAAAACTGTTTTTT.

The V and J genes are TRBV6-4 and TRBJ2-7; D is possibly TRBD1 (7 bases). Trimming shortened V by 6 bases and J by 0 bases, and 27 bases separated the two germline ends. The germline V gene encodes CDR1 MRHNA and CDR2 SNTAGT. CDR3 length: 19 amino acids. As DNA, the CDR3 is TGTGCCAGCAGCCGAGACCATCCCGGGGGACAGTTGAGCTCCTACGAGCAGTACTTC. It encodes CASSRDHPGGQLSSYEQYF.

V gene TRBV12-5 combines with J gene TRBJ1-2; no clear D gene. With 6 bases removed from V and 6 bases from J, the gap between germline ends came to 14 bases. CDR1 is LGHNT, CDR2 FRNRAP, per germline. The CDR3 loop spans 13 amino acids. The chain's CDR3 is CASGAMIGDGYTF. The CDR3 DNA follows: TGTGCTAGTGGCGCGATGATTGGAGATGGCTACACCTTC.

The chain links TRBV14 to TRBJ2-1, with D unresolved. Germline V CDR1 and CDR2: SGHDN, FVKESK. The CDR3 is 12 amino acids. V shed 4 bases and J shed 1 base, with 2 bases lying between them. CDR3 protein: CASSPSYNEQFF. CDR3 sequence (DNA): TGTGCCAGCAGCCCGTCCTACAATGAGCAGTTCTTC.

The chain has TRBV28 and TRBJ2-1; 7 bases line up with TRBD1. Germline CDR1 is MDHEN and CDR2 is SYDVKM. The ends lost 6 bases at V and 5 bases at J; junction bases unmatched: 10. CDR3 length equals 15 residues. The DNA of the CDR3 is TGTGCCAGCAGAGCTAGGGGGCGCGTGGACAATGAGCAGTTCTTC. Translated, it gives CASRARGRVDNEQFF.

This sequence joins TRBV3-1 (or the pseudogene TRBV3-2) and TRBJ2-2; 14 nucleotides line up with TRBD2. The CDR3 contains 18 residues. J was trimmed by 0 bases and V by 4 bases; bases with no gene match: 4. Germline CDR1 and CDR2: LGHDT and YNNKEL (reference sequence). Here the CDR3 reads CASSPGLAGVTNTGELFF. DNA of the CDR3: TGTGCCAGCAGCCCGGGACTAGCGGGAGTTACGAACACCGGGGAGCTGTTTTTT.

The chain uses TRBV12-2 and TRBJ1-1; the table's TRBD1 call for D was not verified on the DNA. TRBV12-2 is a pseudogene. The CDR3 runs 15 residues. In DNA, the CDR3 is TGTGCAAGTCGCTTAGGGGTGACAGGCCTCACTGAAGCTTTCTTT. Its translation: CASRLGVTGLTEAFF.

In its sample, this clone was seen once. This chain connects TRBV25-1 to TRBJ2-5; a possible D gene is TRBD2 (5 bases). V was cut by 7 bases and J by 3 bases, with 6 bases left in between. The CDR3 contains 11 residues. Germline V gene data show CDR1 as MGHDK and CDR2 as SYGVNS. CDR3 nucleotide sequence: TGTGCCAGCAACGGGGAAGAGACCCAGTACTTC. It encodes CASNGEETQYF.